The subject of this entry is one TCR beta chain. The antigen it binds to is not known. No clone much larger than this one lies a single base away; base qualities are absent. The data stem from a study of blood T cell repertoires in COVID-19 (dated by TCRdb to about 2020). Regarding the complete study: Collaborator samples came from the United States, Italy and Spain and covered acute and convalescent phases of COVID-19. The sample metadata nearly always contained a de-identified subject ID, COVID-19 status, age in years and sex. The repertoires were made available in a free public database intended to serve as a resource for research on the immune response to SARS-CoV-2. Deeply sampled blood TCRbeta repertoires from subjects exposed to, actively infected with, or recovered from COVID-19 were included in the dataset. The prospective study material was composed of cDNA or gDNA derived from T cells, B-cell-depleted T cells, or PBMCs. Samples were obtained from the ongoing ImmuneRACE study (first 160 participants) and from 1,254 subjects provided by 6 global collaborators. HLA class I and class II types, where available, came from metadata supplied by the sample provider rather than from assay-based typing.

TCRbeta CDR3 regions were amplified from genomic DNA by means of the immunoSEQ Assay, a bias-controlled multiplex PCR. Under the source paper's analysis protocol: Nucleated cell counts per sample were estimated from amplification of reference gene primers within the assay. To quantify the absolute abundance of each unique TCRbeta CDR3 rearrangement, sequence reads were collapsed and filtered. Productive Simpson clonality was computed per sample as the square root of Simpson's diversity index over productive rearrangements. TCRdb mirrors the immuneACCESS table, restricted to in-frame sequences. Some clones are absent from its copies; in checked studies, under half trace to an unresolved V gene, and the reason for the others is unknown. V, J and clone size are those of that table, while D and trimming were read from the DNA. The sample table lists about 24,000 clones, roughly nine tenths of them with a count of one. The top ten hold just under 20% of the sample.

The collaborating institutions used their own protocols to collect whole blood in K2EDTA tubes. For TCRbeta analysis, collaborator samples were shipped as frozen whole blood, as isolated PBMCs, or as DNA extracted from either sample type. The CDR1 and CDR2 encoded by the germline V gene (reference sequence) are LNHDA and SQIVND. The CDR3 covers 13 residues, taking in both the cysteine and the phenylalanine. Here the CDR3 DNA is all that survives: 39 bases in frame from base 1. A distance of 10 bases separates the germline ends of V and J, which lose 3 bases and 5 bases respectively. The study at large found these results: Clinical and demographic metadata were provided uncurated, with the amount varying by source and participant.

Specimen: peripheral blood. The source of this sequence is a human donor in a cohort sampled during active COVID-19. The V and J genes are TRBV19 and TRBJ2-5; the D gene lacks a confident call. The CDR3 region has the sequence CASSITGRETQYF. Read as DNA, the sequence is TGTGCCAGTAGTATTACGGGTAGGGAGACCCAGTACTTC.